This paragraph reports one T cell receptor (beta chain). The junction shows a germline mismatch at one end, possibly a read error. Looked up from germline, CDR1 is SGHAT and CDR2 is FQNNGV. The CDR3 is 15 residues long. The sample is drawn from a study of tumor-infiltrating lymphocytes in primary liver carcinoma. Overall study: Stage T1-T3 N0M0 tumors measured about 4 to 11 cm at most.

TCR beta cDNA was made from around 460 ng total RNA with a constant-region primer. Three rounds of nested multiplex PCR with slightly modified ARM-PCR produced TCR beta libraries. Amplification in the first two PCR rounds was performed using TRBV1-TRBV30 forward primers and a C-beta reverse primer for approximately 10 cycles each. TCRdb recomputed calls from the multiplex PCR reads with MiXCR, one row per CDR3 protein. The sample contains approximately 300,000 distinct CDR3 sequences, approximately 60% of which appear only once. Unsorted whole blood supplied the blood RNA, and germline DNA was isolated too. At sampling, these chronic HBV carriers had received no treatment.

This rearrangement joins TRBV11-2 to TRBJ2-1, with TRBD2 as a possible D gene (6 bases). Sequencing was done on a sample of peripheral blood. The sequence was obtained from a man in his forties with primary liver carcinoma and hepatitis B virus infection. The CDR3 is CASSPDGTPYIEQFF. CDR3 DNA: TGTGCCAGCAGTCCAGATGGGACTCCCTACATTGAGCAGTTCTTC. The variable domain in full, completed from reference TRBV11-2 and TRBJ2-1, reads EAGVAQSPRYKIIEKRQSVAFWCNPISGHATLYWYQQILGQGPKLLIQFQNNGVVDDSQLPKDRFSAERLKGVDSTLKIQPAKLEDSAVYLCASSPDGTPYIEQFFGPGTRLTVL.